The present TCR beta chain was sequenced within a study of T-cell memory formation after mild COVID-19. Study-level findings and limits: There was a balanced CD4/CD8 profile in clones contracting day 15 to 85, and later expanders leaned CD4+.

On this clonotype itself: Its target is unknown.

The CDR3 is 16 residues long. Per germline, CDR1 SGHTA and CDR2 FQGNSA. Trimming took 0 bases from V and 1 from J; bases not matched to a gene: 2. TCRdb ran MiXCR on the 5' RACE reads and lists one entry per CDR3 protein. There are about 420,000 distinct CDR3 sequences in the sample; 23% occur only once, and about an eighth lies in the top ten. This rearrangement joins TRBV7-2 to TRBJ2-1; 8 bases are a match to TRBD2. The specimen sequenced was PBMCs or a T cell subset sorted from them (not recorded which). The TCR was taken from an adult woman who had mild COVID-19 (a few samples of this study predate the infection). Cell type and time point are not known. This chain's CDR3 is CASSLAGGGSYNEQFF. In DNA, the CDR3 is TGTGCCAGCAGCTTAGCCGGCGGGGGGTCCTACAATGAGCAGTTCTTC.